Given below is one TCR beta chain in context. The length of the CDR3 is 16 residues. V was pared by 3 bases and J by 9 bases, with 14 bases of the junction left unmatched. Germline V gene data show CDR1 as DFQATT and CDR2 as SNEGSKA (reference sequence). With random hexamers, reverse transcription was performed on roughly 0.5 to 1 ug of RNA. Across 54 Vbeta and 13 Jbeta, immunoSEQ multiplex PCR amplified TCR beta CDR3. Via MiXCR, TCRdb re-called the immunoSEQ multiplex PCR reads, giving one row per CDR3 protein. The sample shows about 250,000 distinct CDR3 sequences, just over 90% of them seen only once. The data were obtained in a study of CD8 T cells in Susac syndrome. Negative magnetic isolation gave CD8+ and CD4+ cells; FACS enriched CD8+ TEMRA.

The sequence came from a human donor with multiple sclerosis. Sequencing input: CD4+ T cells from PBMCs. The V call is TRBV20-1, the J call TRBJ1-6, with TRBD1 matching over 7 bases. CDR3 bases: TGCAGTGCTAGCCCTAACAGGGGAGGTTTGGGTTCACCCCTCCACTTT. It translates to CSASPNRGGLGSPLHF.